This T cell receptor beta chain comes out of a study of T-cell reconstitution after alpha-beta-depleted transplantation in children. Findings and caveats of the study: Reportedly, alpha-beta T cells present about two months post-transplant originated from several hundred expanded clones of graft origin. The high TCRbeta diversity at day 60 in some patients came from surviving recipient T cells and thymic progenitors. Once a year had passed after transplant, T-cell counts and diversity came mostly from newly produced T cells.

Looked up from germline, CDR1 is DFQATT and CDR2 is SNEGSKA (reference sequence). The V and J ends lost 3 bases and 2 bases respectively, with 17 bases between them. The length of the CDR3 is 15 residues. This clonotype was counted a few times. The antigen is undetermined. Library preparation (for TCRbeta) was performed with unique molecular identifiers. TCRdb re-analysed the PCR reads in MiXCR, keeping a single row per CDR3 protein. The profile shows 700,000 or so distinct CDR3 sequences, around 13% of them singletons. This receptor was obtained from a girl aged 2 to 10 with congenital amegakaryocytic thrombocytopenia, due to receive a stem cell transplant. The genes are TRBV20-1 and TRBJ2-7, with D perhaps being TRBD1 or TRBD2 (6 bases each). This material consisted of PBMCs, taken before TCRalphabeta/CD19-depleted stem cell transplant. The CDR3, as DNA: TGCAGTGCTAGTGGGGGCTTGACTAGAGCCTACGAGCAGTACTTC. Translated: CSASGGLTRAYEQYF.